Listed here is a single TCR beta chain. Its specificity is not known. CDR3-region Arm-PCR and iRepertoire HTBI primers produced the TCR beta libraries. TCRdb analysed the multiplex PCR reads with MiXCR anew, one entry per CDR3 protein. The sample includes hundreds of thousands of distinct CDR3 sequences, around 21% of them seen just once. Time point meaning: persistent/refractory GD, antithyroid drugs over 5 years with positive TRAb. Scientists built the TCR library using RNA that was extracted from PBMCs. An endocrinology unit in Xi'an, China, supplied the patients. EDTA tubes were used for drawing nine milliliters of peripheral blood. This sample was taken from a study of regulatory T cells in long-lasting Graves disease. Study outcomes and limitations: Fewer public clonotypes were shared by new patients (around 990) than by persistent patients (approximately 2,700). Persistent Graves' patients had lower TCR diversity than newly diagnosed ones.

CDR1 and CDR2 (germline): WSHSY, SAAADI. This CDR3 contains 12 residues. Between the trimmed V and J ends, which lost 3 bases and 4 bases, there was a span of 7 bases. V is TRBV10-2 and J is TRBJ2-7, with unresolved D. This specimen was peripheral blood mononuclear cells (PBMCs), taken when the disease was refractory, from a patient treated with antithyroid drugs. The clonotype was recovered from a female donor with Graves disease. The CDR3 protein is CASSEIAYEQYF. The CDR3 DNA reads TGCGCCAGCAGTGAAATTGCTTACGAGCAGTACTTC.